Listed below are T cell receptor beta chains from one sample, sequenced in a study of T cell changes during pregnancy in multiple sclerosis. Method: immunoSEQ multiplex PCR; TCRdb's copy keeps in-frame clones and lacks some. The repertoire holds under 110,000 clones, less than 95% seen once, with around 1.6% in the top ten. This specimen consisted of peripheral blood, obtained before pregnancy. The receptors here all came from a female donor with multiple sclerosis, enrolled in a pregnancy study. CDR3s include the opening cysteine and the closing phenylalanine or tryptophan. D genes are given only for firm matches. Clone sizes are given selectively: once, few, many, or a class where the clone is expanded.

>TRBJ1-2|NA|TRBD1|TRBV27
TGTGCCAGCAGTCCCTTCTCGACAGGGGAAAAGGATGGCTACACCTTC
CASSPFSTGEKDGYTF
>TRBJ2-5|NA|NA|TRBV30
TGTGCCTGGAGTGTTCAGGTTTTAGAGACCCAGTACTTC
CAWSVQVLETQYF
>TRBJ1-2|once|NA|TRBV28
TGTGCCAGCAGCTCCGGGGGGTTAAACTATGGCTACACCTTC
CASSSGGLNYGYTF
>TRBJ2-6|NA|NA|TRBV19
TGTGCCAGTAGTATTATCTCTGGGGCCAACGTCCTGACTTTC
CASSIISGANVLTF
>TRBJ2-2|NA|NA|TRBV28
TGTGCCAGCAGGGGGCAAGCCGGGGAGCTGTTTTTT
CASRGQAGELFF
>TRBJ2-1|NA|NA|TRBV7-3
TGTGCCAGCAGCTCCGACAGGCACAATGAGCAGTTCTTC
CASSSDRHNEQFF
>TRBJ1-6|few|NA|TRBV6-4
TGTGCCAGCAGATCCGCGGCAGGACAAAATTCACCCCTCCACTTT
CASRSAAGQNSPLHF
>TRBJ2-1|NA|NA|TRBV6-5
TGTGCCAGCAAAACTGGGCAGATTCAGTTCTTC
CASKTGQIQFF
>TRBJ1-5|NA|TRBD1|TRBV19
TGTGCCAGTAGTAACTCAGGGGGCACTAGCAATCAGCCCCAGCATTTT
CASSNSGGTSNQPQHF
>TRBJ2-5|NA|NA|TRBV7-6
TGTGCCAGCAGCTTAATATCGGGCCAAGAGACCCAGTACTTC
CASSLISGQETQYF
>TRBJ2-3|NA|TRBD1|TRBV4-3
TGCGCCAGCAGCCCCCACAGGGGGATCACAGATACGCAGTATTTT
CASSPHRGITDTQYF
>TRBJ1-1|NA|NA|TRBV6-1
TGTGCCAGCAGATACCAGGGAAGCACTGAAGCTTTCTTT
CASRYQGSTEAFF
>TRBJ2-3|NA|NA|TRBV4-1
TGCGCCAGCAGCGCTACCAATACGCAGTATTTT
CASSATNTQYF
>TRBJ2-7|NA|TRBD1|TRBV7-3
TGTGCCAGCAGCCCTACGACAGGGTCCGAGCAGTACTTC
CASSPTTGSEQYF
>TRBJ2-7|NA|NA|TRBV6-5
TGTGCCAGCAGTTACTCTGCTAGCGAGACCTACGAGCAGTACTTC
CASSYSASETYEQYF
>TRBJ1-2|NA|TRBD1|TRBV4-1
TGCGCCAGCAGCCAAGGCAGTGGACAGGGGTTTATAAGTGACTATGGCTACACCTTC
CASSQGSGQGFISDYGYTF
>TRBJ2-3|NA|TRBD2|TRBV11-3
TGTGCCAGCAGCTTTTCGGTGTTGCTAGCGGGGGTGGATACGCAGTATTTT
CASSFSVLLAGVDTQYF
>TRBJ2-7|NA|TRBD1|TRBV15
TGTGCCACCAGCAGTAGACAGGGGATCGCCGAGCAGTACTTC
CATSSRQGIAEQYF
>TRBJ2-1|NA|TRBD2|TRBV9
TGTGCCAGCAGTACCGTTAGCTTAGCGGGATTCTCAGGGGACTACAATGAGCAGTTCTTC
CASSTVSLAGFSGDYNEQFF
>TRBJ2-1|NA|TRBD2|TRBV28
TGTGCCAGCAGTGAGACCTTAGCGGGAGGGCCCTACAATGAGCAGTTCTTC
CASSETLAGGPYNEQFF
>TRBJ1-4|NA|NA|TRBV6-6
TGTGCCAGCAGGACCTCAGGGGCAGCTAATGAAAAACTGTTTTTT
CASRTSGAANEKLFF
>TRBJ2-1|NA|TRBD2|TRBV4-3
TGCGCCACGTCGGTCGGACTAGCGCGAAATGAGCAGTTCTTC
CATSVGLARNEQFF
>TRBJ2-5|NA|TRBD1|TRBV9
TGTGCCAGCAGCGCCCAGGGGGCGGTGGAGACCCAGTACTTC
CASSAQGAVETQYF
>TRBJ1-4|NA|NA|TRBV5-1
TGCGCCAGCCGTACAGGGCCCACTAATGAAAAACTGTTTTTT
CASRTGPTNEKLFF
>TRBJ2-7|NA|NA|TRBV9
TGTGCCAGCAGCCCCGGCGGGAACTACTACGAGCAGTACTTC
CASSPGGNYYEQYF
>TRBJ1-2|NA|NA|TRBV6-5
TGTGCCAGCAGTTACCGGGACACGAACTATGGCTACACCTTC
CASSYRDTNYGYTF
>TRBJ2-1|NA|NA|TRBV9
TGTGCCAGCTCGATTACTGAGGGTAAGATCCCCTTTCTCTACAATGAGCAGTTCTTC
CASSITEGKIPFLYNEQFF
>TRBJ2-1|NA|NA|TRBV10-2
TGCGCCAGCACGCTCCCCCCGCAGGGGCAGTTCTTC
CASTLPPQGQFF
>TRBJ1-1|NA|TRBD1|TRBV27
TGTGCCAGCAGGGGACAGGGTTTAGCCACTGAAGCTTTCTTT
CASRGQGLATEAFF
>TRBJ2-1|once|TRBD1|TRBV9
TGTGCCAGCAGCGCAATCGGGACAGTCTACAATGAGCAGTTCTTC
CASSAIGTVYNEQFF
>TRBJ2-1|once|NA|TRBV7-9
TGTGCCAGCAGCTTGGACAGATCCTACAATGAGCAGTTCTTC
CASSLDRSYNEQFF
>TRBJ1-5|NA|NA|TRBV6-5
TGTGCCAGCAGTCAGGGTCTCGGGTTGGGGCCCCAGCATTTT
CASSQGLGLGPQHF
>TRBJ1-5|NA|TRBD1|TRBV28
TGTGCCAGCAGTTTAACGGGACAGGGATATAGCAATCAGCCCCAGCATTTT
CASSLTGQGYSNQPQHF
>TRBJ2-3|NA|NA|TRBV2
TGTGCCAGCAGCCCCGGACTAAGTAAGGATACGCAGTATTTT
CASSPGLSKDTQYF
>TRBJ1-2|NA|TRBD1|TRBV29-1
TGCAGCGTATCCGGGACAGCGTATGGCTACACCTTC
CSVSGTAYGYTF
>TRBJ2-2|NA|NA|TRBV18
TGTGCCAGCTCACCGGGAGAAGGGATATTCACCGGGGAGCTGTTTTTT
CASSPGEGIFTGELFF
>TRBJ1-3|NA|NA|TRBV28
TGTGCCAGCAGTTTATATTTGCGGGGCCCCTCTGGAAACACCATATATTTT
CASSLYLRGPSGNTIYF
>TRBJ2-6|NA|TRBD1|TRBV4-3
TGCGCCAGCAGCCAGTCTCGAGGGGGCGCTGGGGCCAACGTCCTGACTTTC
CASSQSRGGAGANVLTF
>TRBJ2-1|once|NA|TRBV29-1
TGCAGCGTTGTTGGGGGACTGGTGGTGAATGAGCAGTTCTTC
CSVVGGLVVNEQFF
>TRBJ2-1|NA|TRBD2|TRBV28
TGTGCCAGCAGTTTAACTGGGGGGGTATTAGTTGATGAGCAGTTCTTC
CASSLTGGVLVDEQFF
>TRBJ1-1|NA|NA|TRBV7-8
TGTGCCAGCAGCTTGCAGGCCATCAACACTGAAGCTTTCTTT
CASSLQAINTEAFF
>TRBJ2-5|once|NA|TRBV29-1
TGCAGCGTTGAACCCGGAGGAGAGACCCAGTACTTC
CSVEPGGETQYF
>TRBJ2-7|NA|TRBD1|TRBV9
TGTGCCAGCAGTGGAACCCCGGGACAGGGTATGTCCTACGAGCAGTACTTC
CASSGTPGQGMSYEQYF
>TRBJ2-1|NA|TRBD1|TRBV13
TGTGCCAGCAGCTTGGGCGGACAGGGGGGTAATGAGCAGTTCTTC
CASSLGGQGGNEQFF
>TRBJ2-7|NA|TRBD1|TRBV6-1
TGTGCCAGCAGTGGGGGGACAGGGGTCTCCTACGAGCAGTACTTC
CASSGGTGVSYEQYF
>TRBJ1-2|NA|NA|TRBV10-3
TGTGCCATCAGTGGGCGACAGAACTATGGCTACACCTTC
CAISGRQNYGYTF
>TRBJ2-3|NA|NA|TRBV5-5
TGTGCCAGCAGCTTGAGAAGGTCGGACTCGGGGTATTTT
CASSLRRSDSGYF
>TRBJ1-1|NA|TRBD1|TRBV5-4
TGTGCCAGCAACGACAGGGTGGAAAACACTGAAGCTTTCTTT
CASNDRVENTEAFF
>TRBJ1-4|once|TRBD1|TRBV7-3
TGTGCCAGCAGCCCCGGGACAGGGACTAATGAAAAACTGTTTTTT
CASSPGTGTNEKLFF
>TRBJ2-3|NA|NA|TRBV5-1
TGCGCCAGCCAACTAACAGGATCCCGCACAGATACGCAGTATTTT
CASQLTGSRTDTQYF
>TRBJ2-5|NA|TRBD2|TRBV7-2
TGTGCCAGCAGCTCGATGACTAGCGGGGGGCCTAAGACCCAGTACTTC
CASSSMTSGGPKTQYF
>TRBJ2-7|NA|TRBD1|TRBV6-5
TGTGCCAGCAGACCCTGGGACAGCTCCTACGAGCAGTACTTC
CASRPWDSSYEQYF
>TRBJ1-2|NA|NA|TRBV7-2
TGTGCCAGCAGCTTAGAGACCCCCGGTGGGGCAGGCTACACCTTC
CASSLETPGGAGYTF